This TCR beta chain was recorded in a study of T-cell reconstitution after alpha-beta-depleted transplantation in children. Germline V CDR1 and CDR2: LNHDA, SQIVND (reference sequence). CDR3 size: 12 residues. V lost 5 bases to trimming and J lost 9 bases, with 11 bases between them. Using unique molecular identifiers, the investigators prepared the TCRbeta library. In TCRdb, the PCR reads were re-called with MiXCR into one record per CDR3 protein. Of approximately 420,000 distinct CDR3 sequences detected, approximately 10% appear once; the ten largest clones hold approximately 5%. The material sequenced was PBMCs from the stem cell graft donor, taken from the stem cell graft. The J gene is TRBJ2-1, the V gene TRBV19, with D unresolved. The receptor comes from a human donor who donated a stem cell graft to a child with acute myeloid leukemia. CDR3 in DNA: TGTGCCAGTAGTCCTCTCTTGGGTGAGCAGTTCTTC. Its translation is CASSPLLGEQFF.